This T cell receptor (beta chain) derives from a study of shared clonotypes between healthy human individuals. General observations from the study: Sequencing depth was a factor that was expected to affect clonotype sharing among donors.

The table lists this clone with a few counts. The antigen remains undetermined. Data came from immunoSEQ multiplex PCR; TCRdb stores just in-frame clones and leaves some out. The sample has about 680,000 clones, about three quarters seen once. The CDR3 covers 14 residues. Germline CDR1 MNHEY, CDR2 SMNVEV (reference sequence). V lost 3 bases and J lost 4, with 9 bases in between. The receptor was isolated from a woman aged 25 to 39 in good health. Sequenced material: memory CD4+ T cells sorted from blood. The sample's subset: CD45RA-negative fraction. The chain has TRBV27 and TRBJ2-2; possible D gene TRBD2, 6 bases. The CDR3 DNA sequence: TGTGCCAGCAGTTTGGAGGGATTCACCGGGGAGCTGTTTTTT. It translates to CASSLEGFTGELFF.